This TCR beta chain was sequenced for a study of blood T cell repertoires in COVID-19. The method was immunoSEQ multiplex PCR; TCRdb's version includes in-frame clones alone and lacks a portion of them. The sample gives 150,000 to 200,000 clones, about 81% of which show up once; 12% is in the top ten. CDR1 is SGHTA and CDR2 is FQGNSA in the germline V gene. The CDR3 totals 13 residues. V gave up 1 base and J gave up 9 bases; unmatched junction bases: 4. V is TRBV7-2 and J is TRBJ2-7; 9 nucleotides align to TRBD2. The receptor's source is a woman over 75 with COVID-19, enrolled during active disease. The sequenced sample consisted of peripheral blood. The CDR3 coding sequence is TGTGCCAGCAGCTTAGGAGCGGGAGGAGGGCAGTACTTC. This codes for CASSLGAGGGQYF.